This T cell receptor (beta chain) was sequenced during a study of human T cells and chemical hapten exposure. Background on the study: Chiefly female patients presented with alopecia areata, totalis or universalis.

This CDR3 has 18 amino acids. After removal of 1 base from V and 0 bases from J, the junction contained 11 bases not matched to a gene. CDR1 and CDR2 (germline): SNHLY, FYNNEI. This sample's time point: pre-sensitization, week 0. Treatment denoted: therapeutic diphenylcyclopropenone sensitization with weekly scalp DPC. TCRdb re-called the RACE reads through MiXCR, storing one row per CDR3 protein. The sample consists of 150,000 to 200,000 distinct CDR3 sequences, almost 30% of them appearing once. The V and J genes are TRBV2 and TRBJ2-5; 7 bases line up with TRBD1. The source is a woman aged 30 to 39 with alopecia areata. Some clones in this sample may be carry-over from other donors' samples. Sequences were derived from whole blood, sampled in connection with sensitization to the hapten diphenylcyclopropenone (DPC). CDR3 nucleotide sequence: TGTGCCAGCAGTGAAGGGATCTCAGGGACAGAGCACCAAGAGACCCAGTACTTC. This translates into CASSEGISGTEHQETQYF.